This T cell receptor (beta chain) was documented in a study of cytomegalovirus exposure and HLA in healthy donors (dated by TCRdb to about 2017). Regarding the complete study: According to an earlier analysis of several hundred of the donors, 150 million to 200 million T cells yielded 90 million to 140 million unique TCR beta sequences and 276 Gb of sequence data. Because of strong linkage in the cohort, five DR-DQ haplotypes were treated as single units for association and clustering. Of the roughly 390 genotyped donors, roughly 76% were placed in the genetic ancestry cluster associated with self-reported Caucasian donors. Alongside the repertoire data, information on donor age, sex, ethnicity and CMV serostatus was compiled. The study profiled the T cell repertoires of about 640 subjects by immunosequencing and related them to cytomegalovirus serostatus. Every repertoire in the discovery cohort had been generated on one and the same sequencing platform. The later analysis used no new phenotypic data to find candidate immune exposures, relying instead on TCR beta sequences and their occurrence across donors. Class I and class II HLA loci were covered by the typing at four-digit resolution. In addition to the first cohort of 666 subjects, a separate validation cohort of over 90 different subjects was used. The study aimed to test whether cataloging public T cell receptors could reveal signatures of past pathogen exposure. High-throughput TCR immunosequencing, statistical association of individual TCRs with disease status, and machine learning were combined to predict cytomegalovirus infection status. A later genetic analysis took genome-wide SNP genotypes for about 65% of the 666 donors and used that subset as a discovery cohort. In an earlier analysis of roughly 540 of the donors, high-throughput TCR beta sequencing was used to judge whether each TCR beta V gene segment behaved as functional or pseudogenic. On average, 235,054 unique TCR beta nucleotide sequences were sequenced per donor among a few hundred genotyped donors of the cohort, with roughly 20% of those sequences being non-productive. An early release covering just under 650 HLA-typed donors comprised about 310 gigabases of sequencing data and roughly 85 million unique TCR sequences. The number of typed donors differed by locus: roughly 620-640 for A, B, C, DRB1 and DQB1; 522 for DQA1; approximately 610 for DPA1; and around 450 for DPB1. A later analysis re-examined previously published TCR beta repertoires from over 500 donors and added high-resolution HLA genotyping to investigate patterns of TCR occurrence. Summary of the overall study and its limitations: Some IMGT-functional V segments, including TRBV6-2 and TRBV6-3, could not be told apart with the 87-base-pair reads, so those segments were excluded. The study listed 164 TCR beta chains as associated with cytomegalovirus. According to a later analysis, parvovirus B19, influenza, CMV and Epstein-Barr virus appeared linked to several top co-occurrence clusters. The classifier was reported to diagnose cytomegalovirus status with high specificity and sensitivity in both the original cohort and the validation cohort. Immune exposure information for the cohort was limited to CMV serostatus. The cohort was sequenced for TCR beta chains only, and without alpha or paired-chain data the features that could be detected were limited. An earlier analysis of approximately 540 of the donors showed that most TCR beta V segments appeared in productive rearrangements either about 87% or about 30% of the time, which broadly matched IMGT annotations. A later genetic analysis reported fewer N-insertions in productive TCRs among donors in an Asian-associated ancestry cluster than the approximately 670-donor mean. A later genetic analysis associated a missense DCLRE1C variant with V-gene and J-gene trimming of TCR beta chains, and an independent cohort replicated the association. According to the authors, the approach could potentially be generalized to other disease states and immunological phenotypes. A later analysis associated 15,000 to 20,000 TCR beta sequences with specific HLA alleles at a false discovery rate of 0.05. Sequencing depth was assumed to be roughly uniform across donors in the presence/absence analyses, though that assumption may not hold. Three of the identified cytomegalovirus-associated TCR beta chains were confirmed in vitro to be specific for cytomegalovirus antigens. A cluster of highly shared sequence variants was judged likely to be a technical artifact of the sequencing pipeline. In a later analysis, TCR association rates were found to vary across HLA loci, with the most associated TCRs seen for DRB1 alleles and the fewest for HLA-C alleles. When HLA alleles, especially DR and DQ, strongly co-occurred, TCR associations were difficult to assign to individual alleles. A later analysis found that HLA-associated TCR beta chains were more clonally expanded and had lower generation probabilities than equally common non-associated chains. Because counts were too low, 15 or so rarely observed V segments, including chromosome 9 orphons, were excluded from the earlier analysis of several hundred of the donors. Linkage disequilibrium might explain the correlated functional status among segregating V segments, but an unknown experimental factor could not be excluded. While some public TCRs were present in many individuals, most TCR sequences turned up only very rarely across donors. A further reported finding was that TCR beta sequences accurately predicted the HLA-A and HLA-B alleles for most subjects in the first cohort. Because some donors lacked HLA typing at each locus, the association tests relied only on the typed subset. A later analysis found that most CMV-associated TCR beta chains appeared HLA-restricted, with HLA associations seemingly driven largely by CMV exposure.

Remarks on this clone: The antigen this receptor binds is unknown. No per-base quality is available; no much larger clone lies one base away.

In total, roughly 670 healthy bone marrow donors made up the cohort. Cohort members were all nominally healthy when sampled, although unrecorded immune exposures were likely present. The donor tested CMV seronegative and was one of the 352 seronegative cohort members. A peripheral blood sample was collected from each donor, and TCR beta sequencing was performed on peripheral blood mononuclear cells. Genomic DNA was extracted from the blood cell samples with the Qiagen DNeasy Blood Extraction Kit. V loses 2 bases, J loses 10 bases, and the germline ends lie 15 bases apart. The germline V gene specifies LGHNA as CDR1 and YNFKEQ as CDR2. From the cysteine through the phenylalanine, the CDR3 covers 14 amino acids. The only DNA kept is the CDR3, 42 bases in frame from the first base. Preparation of the library involved the immunoSEQ multiplex PCR assay. For the multiplex PCR, a mixture combining 60 forward primers for TCR Vbeta segments and 13 reverse primers for TCR Jbeta segments was used. The CDR3 region of rearranged TCR beta genes was amplified from genomic DNA by a multiplex PCR assay. The amplified TCR beta libraries were sequenced on the Illumina HiSeq System as 87-base-pair reads. Processing in the source paper ran as follows. In a later analysis, tens of millions of unique TCR beta chains were counted across the 500 to 850 repertoires, and roughly 11 million of these chains were shared by at least two donors. To remove PCR and sequencing errors, raw reads were error-corrected and collapsed into unique sequences using a nearest-neighbor algorithm that merged closely related sequences. Alignment of CDR3 sequences to IMGT reference sequences was used to assign V, D and J gene segments. Each retained sequence needed at least a six-nucleotide match to both a V gene segment and a J gene segment. A rearrangement counted as productive if the CDR3 had no stop codons and remained in frame with V and J, and every other rearrangement counted as non-productive. CDR3 was defined by IMGT convention, running from the second conserved V-encoded cysteine to the conserved J-encoded phenylalanine. The earlier analysis of about 560 of the donors excluded any sequence lacking an unambiguous match to a single V gene segment. An earlier analysis of under 750 of the donors called V segments functional above 56.7% productive rearrangements and segregating when the between-donor standard deviation exceeded 5%. A statistical classification framework was built to diagnose cytomegalovirus status from the catalog of TCR beta chain sequences. V and J gene assignment, in a later analysis, came from comparing TCR nucleotide sequences with IMGT/GENE-DB human TR gene sequences. In a later analysis, CDR3 sequences and most-parsimonious VDJ recombination scenarios were assigned using the TCRdist pipeline. In a later analysis, each TCR beta chain was defined by its CDR3 amino acid sequence together with its V-gene family, and reads lacking a unique V-gene family were excluded. To address suspected cross-contamination and a sequencing artifact, a later analysis removed around 590 highly shared, low-generation-probability nucleotide sequences. For each public chain, a later analysis derived a clonal expansion index from normalized ranks of inferred template counts within each repertoire. Generation probabilities in a later analysis came from a VDJ recombination model fitted to out-of-frame rearrangements, and those results were checked against IGoR. In a later analysis, hypergeometric tests were used to score TCR-TCR, TCR-HLA and TCR-CMV co-occurrence, with a repertoire-size bias correction applied to TCR pairs. A later analysis estimated false discovery rates by permuting HLA or CMV assignments 20 times. In a later analysis, co-occurring TCRs were grouped with DBSCAN, and TCRdist sequence similarity was added when clustering was performed within HLA-allele-positive subsets. Repertoires with fewer than 30,000 or more than 120,000 public chains were left out of co-occurrence clustering, as were about five repertoires with anomalous nucleotide sharing. As stored in TCRdb, this immuneACCESS dataset retains in-frame rearrangements with V and J assigned. A fraction of the clones does not appear; measured against another copy, unresolved V genes explain less than half of the discrepancy, and the remainder lacks a known reason. V and J calls and clone size come straight from that table; D and trimming were deduced from the DNA. A total of 100,000 or so clones appear in this sample, roughly 79% of them only once. Roughly 4% of the sample is held by the ten biggest clonotypes.

The clonotype originates from a man in his forties in good health and CMV-seronegative. The rearrangement joined TRBV4-2 to TRBJ2-1; the D gene is possibly TRBD2, with 5 bases matching. The sequenced sample consisted of PBMCs. The CDR3 corresponds to CASSQLVERREQFF. The DNA reads TGTGCCAGCAGCCAACTTGTGGAGAGGAGGGAGCAGTTCTTC.